The 5 T cell receptor beta chains below come from one sample, sequenced in a study of CD8+CD57+ T cells in acquired aplastic anemia. Genomic DNA, the template, was used for profiling of the TCR beta VDJ and CDR3. From the reads, TCRdb called clonotypes with MiXCR, one entry per CDR3 protein. In the table there are some 200,000 distinct CDR3 sequences, 65% of which are singletons. Patients who underwent sequencing had shown CD8+CD57+ cell expansion by flow cytometry. The sequencing sample was made of sorted CD4+, CD8+, or CD8+CD57+ T cells (not recorded which) from PBMCs. The receptors stem from a human donor with aplastic anemia.

In its sample, this clonotype was seen a few times. The chain has TRBV20-1 and TRBJ1-2; D is perhaps TRBD1 (6 bases). Trimming pared 7 bases from V and 0 bases from J, leaving 18 bases between. CDR1 and CDR2 from the germline V gene are DFQATT and SNEGSKA (reference sequence). The CDR3 runs to 15 residues. The CDR3 DNA is TGCAGTGTCCCCGAGACGGGGGGCGCTAACTATGGCTACACCTTC. As protein: CSVPETGGANYGYTF.

Here the CDR3 reads CASSQTLGADVYEQYF. The CDR3 coding sequence is TGCGCCAGCAGCCAAACGTTAGGGGCGGATGTCTACGAGCAGTACTTC. The J gene is TRBJ2-7, the V gene TRBV5-1; D might be TRBD1 (5 bases). This CDR3 spans 16 amino acids. Germline lookup yields CDR1 SGHRS and CDR2 YFSETQ. The ends were cut back, 4 bases at V and 3 bases at J, with 20 bases in the middle.

This clonotype was detected ten times or more. This rearrangement joins TRBV7-8 to TRBJ2-7; TRBD1 matches 7 bases. V was clipped by 4 bases and J by 1 base; unmatched bases: 7. The CDR3 runs to 15 residues. Germline CDR1 SGHVS, CDR2 FQNEAQ. The CDR3 DNA follows: TGTGCCAGCAGCTCTCGACAGGGCCCGTCCTACGAGCAGTACTTC. It translates to CASSSRQGPSYEQYF.

This clonotype came up a few times. The rearrangement links TRBV29-1 to TRBJ1-3; D call uncertain. Trimming cost V 4 bases and J 0 bases, with 10 bases left between them. Germline CDR1 and CDR2: SQVTM and ANQGSEA. CDR3 length equals 14 residues. This CDR3 reads CSVVHPRSGNTIYF. The CDR3 coding sequence is TGCAGCGTTGTCCACCCTCGCTCTGGAAACACCATATATTTT. The entire variable domain, with the rest obtained from reference TRBV29-1 and TRBJ1-3, is as follows: SAVISQKPSRDICQRGTSLTIQCQVDSQVTMMFWYRQQPGQSLTLIATANQGSEATYESGFVIDKFPISRPNLTFSTLTVSNMSPEDSSIYLCSVVHPRSGNTIYFGEGSWLTVV.

The genes are TRBV7-9 and TRBJ2-7; weak D call: TRBD1 (5 bases). From germline, CDR1 is SEHNR and CDR2 FQNEAQ (reference sequence). The germline V and J ends were trimmed by 3 bases and 6 bases, with 9 bases remaining between them. This CDR3 spans 12 amino acids. CDR3 bases: TGTGCCAGCAGCTTGACAGCGCGCGAGCAGTACTTC. It yields the protein CASSLTAREQYF.